This T cell receptor (beta chain) emerged from a study of blood T cell repertoires in COVID-19. Study summary: From T cells, B-cell-depleted T cells, or PBMCs came the material, which was cDNA or gDNA.

The protocol was immunoSEQ multiplex PCR, while the TCRdb copy is restricted to in-frame clones and leaves out a portion. The sample lists about 170,000 clones, around nine tenths occurring once. This clone has only a few counts. Per germline, CDR1 MNHEY and CDR2 SVGEGT. The CDR3 contains 19 residues. V shed 0 bases and J shed 0 bases, with 18 bases lying between them. The chain links TRBV6-2 or TRBV6-3 to TRBJ2-4; tentative D call: TRBD1 (5 bases). The receptor comes from a young man with active or convalescent COVID-19. The sequenced sample consisted of peripheral blood. CDR3 in DNA: TGTGCCAGCAGTTACTCCCCGCTCAGGGCTCGAATAGCCAAAAACATTCAGTACTTC. Translating gives CASSYSPLRARIAKNIQYF.